This T cell receptor beta chain was profiled in a study of regulatory T cells in long-lasting Graves disease (dated by TCRdb to the early 2020s). Turning to the overall study: Newly diagnosed Graves' disease patients had taken antithyroid drugs for less than 3 months. TCR sequencing covered some 13 persistent and around 20 newly diagnosed Graves' disease patients, approximately 33 samples in total. The study took place in China and was registered as a clinical trial. Persistent Graves' disease patients were compared with newly diagnosed Graves' disease patients by peripheral blood TCR sequencing and RNA sequencing. Broad study findings and their caveats: The study examined only peripheral blood because the primary lesion, thyroid tissue, could not be accessed. Preferential use of TRBV28, TRBJ1-2 and TRBJ2-5 was observed in persistent disease, whereas TRBV20-1 and TRBJ2-1 were favored in newly diagnosed disease. Sequencing and analysis were limited to the TCR beta chain. Compared with newly diagnosed patients, persistent Graves' disease patients had lower TCR Shannon entropy and fewer highly expanded clones, which suggests clonal expansion. Patients with persistent disease shared more public clonotypes (approximately 2,500) than newly diagnosed patients did (more than 900). As a limitation, the authors acknowledged that the small sample size may reduce accuracy.

The CDR1 and CDR2 encoded by the germline V gene are SGHDT and YYEEEE. V ends up 7 bases short and J 2 bases short, with an unmatched junction base count of 5. The cysteine opens and the phenylalanine closes a CDR3 of 13 amino acids. Only the CDR3 DNA is retained, 39 bases long and in frame from the first base. To prepare the library, multiplex PCR was applied. The reads were generated on an Illumina HiSeq 4000. CDR3 regions were amplified by Arm-PCR with iRepertoire HTBI primers to construct TCR beta libraries. PCR products were gel purified before sequencing. As for the original processing: Gene usage analysis of CDR3 amino acid clonotypes relied on the 55 to 80 TRBV and around 13 TRBJ segments identified across samples. COPE and FqMerger were used to merge filtered high-quality paired reads into contigs. Contigs were aligned with BLAST to IMGT TRBV, TRBD and TRBJ reference genes, and CDR3 was defined per IMGT. Clonotypes above 0.1% frequency were classified as highly expanded clones. Repertoire diversity was measured by Shannon entropy, and V-J evenness by the Gini coefficient. A clonotype was considered public if more than one individual shared it. In-frame beta chains were kept once TCRdb had trimmed the public reads at Q25 with fastp and called clones with MiXCR. Rows are combined by CDR3 protein, so each entry shows the most common genes and DNA. TCRdb, not the authors, supplied the V and J calls. This sample has roughly 610,000 distinct CDR3 sequences in its table, and around 15% of those were observed once. 9.5% to 15% of the sample belongs to the ten largest clones.

The sample's time point, from its label and the paper: newly diagnosed GD, antithyroid drugs for less than 3 months. For both TCR sequencing and RNA sequencing, RNA was extracted from PBMCs using TRIzol. The diagnosis of Graves' disease was made according to American Thyroid Association guidelines. Patients were recruited from an endocrinology department in Xi'an, China. From each patient, 8 to 10 milliliters of peripheral blood was collected into an EDTA anticoagulant tube. Ficoll Paque Plus density gradient separation was used to isolate PBMCs, and no additional T cell sorting was done. RNA quality was checked with an Agilent 2100 Bioanalyzer and agarose gel, and concentration with a NanoDrop 2000. In this sample, this clonotype turned up a few times. There is no known antigen for this receptor. Per-base qualities were not stored, and no clone one base away is much larger. The same data also contributed to another study, on T cells in Graves' hyperthyroidism and ophthalmopathy. The other study reports the following: Stable Graves' hyperthyroidism was defined as the absence of progression to ophthalmopathy over 18 months of follow-up. Hyperthyroidism patients were newly diagnosed, with disease duration under 2 months, and aged 18 to 65 years. Any patient with an uncontrolled infection, another autoimmune disease, pregnancy or lactation was excluded. Clinical symptoms, serum thyroxine and TRAb, thyroid ultrasound, and orbital computed tomography formed the basis for the diagnoses. The TCR CDR3 was subjected to a first round of RT-PCR using the HTBI primer set and the Qiagen OneStep RT-PCR kit. Most expanded thyroid clonotypes (frequency above 0.001) were also detected in blood, a finding suggesting that blood repertoires may reflect thyroid immune responses. Ophthalmopathy was separated from stable hyperthyroidism by a 13 V-J signature model, with over 85% sensitivity and 81% to 82% specificity obtained in cross-validation and 80%/75% obtained in testing. In validation, the model predicted progression to ophthalmopathy a median of roughly 6.1 months before onset, with roughly 70% sensitivity and more than 72% specificity. A discovery cohort of about 96 patients, approximately 45 with Graves' ophthalmopathy and approximately 60 with stable Graves' hyperthyroidism, was used to find distinguishing TCR V-J signatures. Prospective prediction of ophthalmopathy was tested in an independent validation cohort of fewer than 20 hyperthyroidism patients and roughly 16 patients who later progressed to ophthalmopathy. For training and testing, the 110 or so patients in the discovery cohort were randomly divided in a 7:3 ratio. In addition, the study compared T-cell repertoires in thyroid tissue and in blood from roughly 6 Graves' hyperthyroidism patients. After sampling, hyperthyroidism patients received methimazole starting at 30 mg daily, and ophthalmopathy patients received high-dose intravenous methylprednisolone. Libraries were constructed in a second round of multiplex PCR, after which size selection and purification were carried out. Sequencing of the libraries was done on an Illumina HiSeq2000 using paired-end 100 bp reads. SOAPnuke was used to process the raw data, with reads discarded if the reads contained adapters or uncalled bases, had a mean Phred below 15, or lacked an exact constant-primer or identifier match. High-quality paired reads were merged using COPE v1.2.5, and each unique nucleotide sequence was defined as a clonotype. MiTCR v1.1 was used to align clonotypes to the IMGT TRBV, TRBD and TRBJ reference segments. Only V-J combinations with frequency above 0.0001, covering 99.2% of repertoires, were analysed. A TCS score was defined as the ratio between F50 (clonal expansion) and ExV (chaos), using BLOSUM62-based TCRdist between CDR3 peptides within each V-J. Welch's t-statistics and random forest reduced around 510 V-J features to roughly 13, which were used in a naive Bayes classifier (R e1071). No statistical method was used to set the sample size in advance, and investigators knew the group allocation. The paper describes TCR Vbeta CDR3 sequencing of 140 or so peripheral blood samples, made up of roughly 40 ophthalmopathy patients, approximately 73 hyperthyroidism patients and 17 progressor patients.

Material: peripheral blood mononuclear cells (PBMCs), obtained at new diagnosis, from a patient treated with antithyroid drugs. The sequence was obtained from a man aged 18 to 29 with Graves disease. Donor details come from another sample of the same person, matched by shared clones. The V gene is TRBV5-6 and the J gene is TRBJ2-7, with 8 bases in between that match TRBD1. The DNA is as follows: TGTGCCAGCGGGGCAGGGGGCACCTACGAGCAGTACTTC. This is translated as CASGAGGTYEQYF.